This TCR beta chain was obtained from a study of T-cell reconstitution after alpha-beta-depleted transplantation in children. Broader study findings: About two months after transplant, alpha-beta T cells reportedly came from several hundred expanded graft clones. The authors attributed T-cell counts and diversity one year after transplant mostly to newly produced T cells.

TCRbeta library preparation incorporated unique molecular identifiers. TCRdb reanalysed the PCR reads using MiXCR and keeps one entry per CDR3 protein. The sample records 500,000 or so distinct CDR3 sequences, about 10% being singletons. Trimming took 2 bases from V and 7 from J; bases not matched to a gene: 9. Germline V lookup: CDR1 SGHTA, CDR2 FQGTGA. The CDR3 is made up of 16 amino acids. There are a few counts of this clonotype. The antigen remains unidentified. The sequencing here drew on PBMCs, mostly from graft donor cells, taken 180 days after TCRalphabeta/CD19-depleted stem cell transplant. The chain couples TRBV7-3 to TRBJ2-3; 10 nucleotides match TRBD1. This sequence was found in a female patient aged 2 to 10 who had a stem cell transplant for aplastic anemia, so the T cells may come from the graft donor. The CDR3 is CASSLPGTGDRNTQYF. CDR3 DNA: TGTGCCAGCAGCTTACCCGGGACAGGGGATCGGAATACGCAGTATTTT.